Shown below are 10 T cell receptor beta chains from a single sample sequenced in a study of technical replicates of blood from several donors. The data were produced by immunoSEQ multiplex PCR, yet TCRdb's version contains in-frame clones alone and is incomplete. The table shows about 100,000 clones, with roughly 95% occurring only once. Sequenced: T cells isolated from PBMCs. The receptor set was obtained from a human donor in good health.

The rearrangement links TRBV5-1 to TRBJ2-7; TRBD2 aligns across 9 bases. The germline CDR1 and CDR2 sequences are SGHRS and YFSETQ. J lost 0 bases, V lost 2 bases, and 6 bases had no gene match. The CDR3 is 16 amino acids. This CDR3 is CASSFGSGGHSYEQYF. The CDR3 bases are TGCGCCAGCAGCTTTGGTAGCGGGGGACACTCCTACGAGCAGTACTTC.

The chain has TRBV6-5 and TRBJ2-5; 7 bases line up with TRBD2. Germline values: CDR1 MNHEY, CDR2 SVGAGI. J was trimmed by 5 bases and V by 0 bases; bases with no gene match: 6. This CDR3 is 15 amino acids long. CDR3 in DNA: TGTGCCAGCAGTTACTCGAGACTAGCCAGGGAGACCCAGTACTTC. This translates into CASSYSRLARETQYF.

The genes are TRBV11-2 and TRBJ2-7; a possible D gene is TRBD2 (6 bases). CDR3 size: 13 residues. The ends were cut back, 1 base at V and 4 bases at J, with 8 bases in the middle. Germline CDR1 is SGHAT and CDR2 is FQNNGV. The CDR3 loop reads CASSLAGEYEQYF. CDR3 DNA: TGTGCCAGCAGCTTAGCGGGAGAGTACGAGCAGTACTTC.

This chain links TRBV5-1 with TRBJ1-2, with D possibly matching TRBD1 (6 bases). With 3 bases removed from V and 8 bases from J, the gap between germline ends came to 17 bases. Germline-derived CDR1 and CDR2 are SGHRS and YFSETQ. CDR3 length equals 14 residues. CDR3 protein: CASSSGEGLGGYTF. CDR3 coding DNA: TGCGCCAGCAGCTCAGGGGAAGGGCTTGGCGGCTACACCTTC.

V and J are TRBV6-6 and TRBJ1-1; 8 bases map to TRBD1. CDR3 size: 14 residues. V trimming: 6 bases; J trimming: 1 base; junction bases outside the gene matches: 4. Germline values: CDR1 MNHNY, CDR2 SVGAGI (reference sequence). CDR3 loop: CASRPDRGNTEAFF. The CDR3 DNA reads TGTGCCAGCAGACCAGACAGGGGGAACACTGAAGCTTTCTTT.

CDR3 in DNA: TGTGCCAGTGGTTGGCGGGAGCCCGCCTACGAGCAGTACTTC. Encoded protein: CASGWREPAYEQYF. The rearrangement uses TRBV2 and TRBJ2-7, with 7 nucleotides matching TRBD2. Unmatched junction bases numbered 10, after V lost 9 bases and J lost 2 bases. CDR1 and CDR2 from the germline V gene are SNHLY and FYNNEI. The length of the CDR3 is 14 residues.

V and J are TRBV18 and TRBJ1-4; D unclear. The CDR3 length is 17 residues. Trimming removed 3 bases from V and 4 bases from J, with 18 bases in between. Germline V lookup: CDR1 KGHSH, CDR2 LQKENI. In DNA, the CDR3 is TGTGCCAGCTCACCGTTCGGTTTAACCGTTGATAATGAAAAACTGTTTTTT. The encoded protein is CASSPFGLTVDNEKLFF.

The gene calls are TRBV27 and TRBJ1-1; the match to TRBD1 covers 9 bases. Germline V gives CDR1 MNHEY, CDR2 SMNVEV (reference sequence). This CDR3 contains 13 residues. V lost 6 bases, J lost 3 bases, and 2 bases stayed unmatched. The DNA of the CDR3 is TGTGCCAGCAGGGACAGGGGCGACACTGAAGCTTTCTTT. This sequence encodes CASRDRGDTEAFF.

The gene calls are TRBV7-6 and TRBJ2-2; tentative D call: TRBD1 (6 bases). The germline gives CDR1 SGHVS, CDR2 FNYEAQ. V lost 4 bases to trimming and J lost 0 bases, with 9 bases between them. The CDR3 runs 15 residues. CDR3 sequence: CASSSTGPNTGELFF. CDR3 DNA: TGTGCCAGCAGCTCGACAGGACCGAACACCGGGGAGCTGTTTTTT.

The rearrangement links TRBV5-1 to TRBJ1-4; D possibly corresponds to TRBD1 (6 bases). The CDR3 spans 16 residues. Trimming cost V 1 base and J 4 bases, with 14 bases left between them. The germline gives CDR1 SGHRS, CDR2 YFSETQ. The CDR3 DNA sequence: TGCGCCAGCAGCTTGCTGCAAAGGGGGAGTAATGAAAAACTGTTTTTT. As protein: CASSLLQRGSNEKLFF.